The rows below give T cell receptor beta chains drawn from one sample of a study of blood T cell repertoires in COVID-19. Clones were sequenced by immunoSEQ multiplex PCR, and TCRdb holds only the in-frame ones, with some missing. In the table there are over 100,000 clones, approximately 86% of which are singletons. The material sequenced was peripheral blood. All receptors derive from a woman between 65 and 79 years old with COVID-19, enrolled during active disease. Both conserved end residues are part of each CDR3. Each record gives: J gene, clone size, CDR3 length, D gene, V gene, CDR3 protein, CDR3 DNA. The D gene is left open where the match is weak. The size field is filled for only some rows; it gives once, few, many or a size class.

J: TRBJ2-7; size: .; length: 15; D: TRBD1; V: TRBV2; CDR3: CASRESGGLDYEQYF; DNA: TGTGCCAGCAGAGAATCAGGGGGCTTGGACTACGAGCAGTACTTC
J: TRBJ1-2; size: .; length: 14; D: TRBD1; V: TRBV18; CDR3: CASSPLDREDGYTF; DNA: TGTGCCAGCTCACCTCTGGACAGGGAGGACGGCTACACCTTC
J: TRBJ1-3; size: .; length: 16; D: TRBD1; V: TRBV3-1/TRBV3-2; CDR3: CASSQGTGGSGNTIYF; DNA: TGTGCCAGCAGCCAAGGGACAGGGGGCTCTGGAAACACCATATATTTT
J: TRBJ1-3; size: once; length: 18; D: TRBD1; V: TRBV11-2; CDR3: CASSLRGGQGSSGNTIYF; DNA: TGTGCCAGCAGCCTCCGTGGGGGACAGGGCTCCTCTGGAAACACCATATATTTT
J: TRBJ2-5; size: .; length: 18; D: TRBD2; V: TRBV18; CDR3: CASSGGTSGGTNQETQYF; DNA: TGTGCCAGCTCAGGAGGGACTAGCGGGGGCACAAACCAAGAGACCCAGTACTTC
J: TRBJ2-7; size: once; length: 13; D: .; V: TRBV24-1; CDR3: CATSDPYSYEQYF; DNA: TGTGCCACCAGTGATCCCTATTCCTACGAGCAGTACTTC
J: TRBJ1-1; size: .; length: 16; D: .; V: TRBV3-1/TRBV3-2; CDR3: CASSQDSSTVNTEAFF; DNA: TGTGCCAGCAGCCAAGATAGCTCGACCGTGAACACTGAAGCTTTCTTT
J: TRBJ1-1; size: once; length: 14; D: .; V: TRBV19; CDR3: CASTRGQVGTEAFF; DNA: TGTGCCAGTACCCGAGGGCAGGTGGGGACTGAAGCTTTCTTT
J: TRBJ1-2; size: .; length: 11; D: .; V: TRBV20-1; CDR3: CSAIWGGGYTF; DNA: TGCAGTGCTATCTGGGGCGGTGGCTACACCTTC
J: TRBJ2-2; size: .; length: 16; D: TRBD1; V: TRBV27; CDR3: CASSLPTGVRTGELFF; DNA: TGTGCCAGCAGTTTACCGACAGGGGTGAGGACCGGGGAGCTGTTTTTT
J: TRBJ2-5; size: few; length: 13; D: TRBD1; V: TRBV7-2; CDR3: CASSFTGGETQYF; DNA: TGTGCCAGCAGTTTTACAGGGGGCGAGACCCAGTACTTC
J: TRBJ1-6; size: .; length: 16; D: TRBD1; V: TRBV10-3; CDR3: CAISERTGSYNSPLHF; DNA: TGTGCCATCAGTGAGCGGACAGGGTCCTATAATTCACCCCTCCACTTT
J: TRBJ1-2; size: .; length: 17; D: TRBD1; V: TRBV6-1; CDR3: CASSEALPGTGFYGYTF; DNA: TGTGCCAGCAGTGAAGCGCTACCCGGGACAGGGTTCTATGGCTACACCTTC
J: TRBJ1-2; size: .; length: 15; D: .; V: TRBV15; CDR3: CATSRKDWINYGYTF; DNA: TGTGCCACCAGCAGGAAGGACTGGATCAACTATGGCTACACCTTC
J: TRBJ2-3; size: .; length: 11; D: .; V: TRBV5-1; CDR3: CASSFTSAQYF; DNA: TGCGCCAGCAGCTTTACTAGTGCGCAGTATTTT
J: TRBJ2-3; size: .; length: 15; D: TRBD2; V: TRBV3-1/TRBV3-2; CDR3: CASSWGLGQANTQYF; DNA: TGTGCCAGCAGCTGGGGACTAGGGCAGGCAAATACGCAGTATTTT
J: TRBJ1-2; size: .; length: 13; D: .; V: TRBV10-2; CDR3: CATRTETNYGYTF; DNA: TGCGCCACCCGGACAGAGACTAACTATGGCTACACCTTC
J: TRBJ2-6; size: once; length: 14; D: .; V: TRBV5-1; CDR3: CASSGATGANVLTF; DNA: TGCGCCAGCAGCGGGGCCACTGGGGCCAACGTCCTGACTTTC
J: TRBJ1-4; size: .; length: 15; D: TRBD1; V: TRBV4-1; CDR3: CASSQGQTTNEKLFF; DNA: TGCGCCAGCAGCCAGGGACAGACAACTAATGAAAAACTGTTTTTT
J: TRBJ2-2; size: .; length: 15; D: .; V: TRBV19; CDR3: CASSILGGNTGELFF; DNA: TGTGCCAGTAGTATTTTGGGGGGGAACACCGGGGAGCTGTTTTTT
J: TRBJ1-6; size: .; length: 13; D: TRBD1; V: TRBV2; CDR3: CASSWDRGAPLHF; DNA: TGTGCCAGCAGTTGGGACAGGGGGGCACCCCTCCACTTT
J: TRBJ2-7; size: .; length: 14; D: TRBD2; V: TRBV7-7; CDR3: CASSLAGQGHEQYF; DNA: TGTGCTAGCAGCTTAGCGGGGCAGGGCCACGAGCAGTACTTC
J: TRBJ1-2; size: .; length: 13; D: .; V: TRBV28; CDR3: CASSPSATGGYTF; DNA: TGTGCCAGCAGTCCCAGCGCGACAGGTGGCTACACCTTC
J: TRBJ2-7; size: .; length: 11; D: TRBD1; V: TRBV12-3/TRBV12-4; CDR3: CASRNRGEQYF; DNA: TGTGCCAGCAGGAACAGGGGAGAGCAGTACTTC
J: TRBJ2-2; size: .; length: 14; D: TRBD1; V: TRBV11-2; CDR3: CASSRGLGTGELFF; DNA: TGTGCCAGCTCGAGGGGGCTTGGAACCGGGGAGCTGTTTTTT